Here is one T cell receptor beta chain with its context. The antigen remains undetermined. The data originate from a study of vaccination effects on CD4 cells after COVID-19. The assay was immunoSEQ multiplex PCR, and TCRdb's table has in-frame clones only and misses some. This sample has some 30,000 clones; approximately 69% occur once, and the top ten carry roughly 8.4%. The ends were cut back, 7 bases at V and 4 bases at J, with 14 bases in the middle. The CDR3 covers 14 residues. Germline CDR1 and CDR2: SNHLY and FYNNEI. Ahead of sequencing, the ViraFEST assay grew antigen-specific CD4+ T cells using viral peptide pools. The authors isolated CD4+ T cells after around 10 days of culture. Subjects were given two BNT162b2 or mRNA-1273 vaccine doses. In the vaccine recipients, nucleocapsid antibodies were negative and there was no prior SARS-CoV-2 infection.

This TCR came from a human donor who received a COVID-19 vaccine. The gene calls are TRBV2 and TRBJ2-1, with D uncertain. Sequences were derived from CD4+ T cells from PBMCs cultured with SARS-CoV-2 spike peptides, sampled after COVID-19 vaccination. CDR3 sequence reads: CASKQERIYNEQFF. CDR3 nucleotides: TGTGCCAGCAAGCAGGAACGAATTTACAATGAGCAGTTCTTC. The complete variable domain, with remaining parts taken from reference TRBV2 and TRBJ2-1, reads EPEVTQTPSHQVTQMGQEVILRCVPISNHLYFYWYRQILGQKVEFLVSFYNNEISEKSEIFDDQFSVERPDGSNFTLKIRSTKLEDSAMYFCASKQERIYNEQFFGPGTRLTVL.